The 21 T cell receptor beta chains below come from one sample, sequenced in a study of T cells after yellow fever vaccination. Using its own MiXCR run on the 5' RACE reads, TCRdb lists one record per CDR3 protein. The sample lists 400,000 or so distinct CDR3 sequences, approximately 5.7% occurring once. Sequencing used PBMCs, obtained 5 days after the yellow fever booster vaccination. The receptors originated from a man aged 25 to 45 who received the YFV17D yellow fever vaccine.

This clonotype came up many times. The chain uses TRBV7-3 and TRBJ2-5; TRBD2 is a possible D gene (6 bases). Deletions cut 5 bases from V and 3 bases from J, with 22 bases between. Germline V CDR1 and CDR2: SGHTA, FQGTGA. The CDR3 has 17 amino acids. This CDR3 is CASSRAGGDGPKETQYF. The CDR3 nucleotides are TGTGCCAGCAGCCGGGCGGGCGGGGATGGGCCAAAAGAGACCCAGTACTTC.

This chain links TRBV27 with TRBJ1-1; D remains ambiguous. The germline V gene has CDR1 MNHEY and CDR2 SMNVEV (reference sequence). V lost 4 bases and J lost 6, with 12 bases in between. The CDR3 runs to 13 residues. As DNA, the CDR3 is TGTGCCAGCAGTTCCCAAAGCGTCGCTGAAGCTTTCTTT. Its translation is CASSSQSVAEAFF.

This clonotype was detected ten times or more. This rearrangement joins TRBV20-1 to TRBJ2-2; D gene ambiguous. The CDR3 spans 13 residues. CDR1 DFQATT and CDR2 SNEGSKA come from the germline V gene (reference sequence). V lost 0 bases to trimming and J lost 5 bases, with 7 bases between them. The CDR3 is CSARDMVTGELFF. The DNA for the CDR3 is TGCAGTGCTAGAGATATGGTGACCGGGGAGCTGTTTTTT.

This clonotype was seen repeatedly, ten times or more. The chain employs TRBV13 and TRBJ2-7; possibly TRBD1 or TRBD2 for D (5 bases each). Germline lookup yields CDR1 PRHDT and CDR2 FYEKMQ (reference sequence). CDR3 length: 12 amino acids. V lost 5 bases and J lost 5, with 10 bases in between. CDR3 nucleotides: TGTGCCAGCAGCACGGGGACCCACGAGCAGTACTTC. This encodes CASSTGTHEQYF.

This clonotype was counted a few times. The chain recombines TRBV20-1 with TRBJ2-7; D tentatively fits TRBD1 or TRBD2 (5 bases each). CDR1 is DFQATT and CDR2 is SNEGSKA in the germline V gene (reference sequence). The CDR3 sequence is 16 residues long. Trimming cost V 1 base and J 2 bases, with 18 bases left between them. CDR3 amino acids: CSARVTRRDRPYEQYF. For the CDR3, the DNA is TGCAGTGCTAGAGTCACCCGCCGGGACCGTCCCTACGAGCAGTACTTC.

This clonotype occurred many times. V is TRBV5-6 and J is TRBJ2-6; D may be TRBD2 (5 bases). Between the trimmed V and J ends, which lost 2 bases and 2 bases, there was a span of 14 bases. The CDR3 spans 17 residues. Germline V gene data show CDR1 as SGHDT and CDR2 as YYEEEE. This CDR3 is CASSFLANPTGANVLTF. The CDR3 DNA reads TGTGCCAGCAGCTTTCTAGCCAACCCCACTGGGGCCAACGTCCTGACTTTC.

This clonotype was seen a handful of times. This rearrangement joins TRBV10-3 to TRBJ2-1, with D perhaps TRBD2 (5 bases). The CDR3 has 17 amino acids. Trimming shortened V by 0 bases and J by 4 bases, and 16 bases separated the two germline ends. CDR1 is ENHRY and CDR2 is SYGVKD in the germline V gene. The CDR3 here is CAISESDARGIYNEQFF. CDR3 nucleotides: TGTGCCATCAGTGAGTCGGACGCCCGAGGGATTTACAATGAGCAGTTCTTC.

The chain couples TRBV20-1 to TRBJ1-2, with 8 positions matching TRBD1. The ends lost 0 bases at V and 5 bases at J; junction bases unmatched: 11. Germline V gene data show CDR1 as DFQATT and CDR2 as SNEGSKA (reference sequence). This CDR3 contains 16 residues. This CDR3 is CSARDPGRGHRYGYTF. In nucleotides, the CDR3 is TGCAGTGCTAGAGATCCCGGCAGGGGGCATCGTTATGGCTACACCTTC.

The chain recombines TRBV7-8 with TRBJ2-1; D not resolved. Germline CDR1 and CDR2: SGHVS and FQNEAQ. The V end lost 0 bases, the J end lost 7 bases, and 19 bases lay between the germline ends. There are 17 residues in the CDR3. The CDR3 DNA sequence: TGTGCCAGCAGCTTAGCCCCCTGGATGAGCGCCCAGAATGAGCAGTTCTTC. Encoded protein: CASSLAPWMSAQNEQFF.

This clonotype has just a few counts. The V and J genes are TRBV5-1 and TRBJ2-1, with TRBD2 matching over 8 bases. Unmatched junction bases numbered 3, after V lost 4 bases and J lost 6 bases. CDR3 length: 13 amino acids. Per germline, CDR1 SGHRS and CDR2 YFSETQ. The CDR3 reads CASSPGGSNEQFF. In DNA form, the CDR3 reads TGCGCCAGCAGCCCGGGGGGGTCCAATGAGCAGTTCTTC.

J is TRBJ2-6 and V is TRBV10-3, with unresolved D. This CDR3 is 13 amino acids long. The germline V gene encodes CDR1 ENHRY and CDR2 SYGVKD. Between the trimmed V and J ends, which lost 4 bases and 1 base, there was a span of 2 bases. The CDR3 nucleotides read TGTGCCATCAGTGGATCTGGGGCCAACGTCCTGACTTTC. It encodes CAISGSGANVLTF.

In its sample, this clonotype was seen a few times. The gene calls are TRBV20-1 and TRBJ2-1; D gene unclear. Trimming removed 3 bases from V and 2 bases from J, with 8 bases in between. The CDR3 has 13 residues. Germline values: CDR1 DFQATT, CDR2 SNEGSKA (reference sequence). The CDR3 coding sequence is TGCAGTGCTAGTTTTCAGACCTACAATGAGCAGTTCTTC. It yields the protein CSASFQTYNEQFF.

This rearrangement joins TRBV7-2 to TRBJ2-5; weak D call: TRBD2 (5 bases). Germline V gene lookup returns CDR1 SGHTA and CDR2 FQGNSA. V was cut by 0 bases and J by 6 bases, with 11 bases left in between. The CDR3 is 14 amino acids. The CDR3 nucleotides read TGTGCCAGCAGCTTAGCGGGAGATGTTAAGACCCAGTACTTC. This sequence encodes CASSLAGDVKTQYF.

This clonotype was detected many times. The chain is built from TRBV10-3 and TRBJ2-7; D possibly corresponds to TRBD1 (5 bases). Germline V CDR1 and CDR2: ENHRY, SYGVKD. The CDR3 is 16 residues long. V was shortened by 0 bases and J by 0 bases, with 12 bases between the two germline ends. In DNA form, the CDR3 reads TGTGCCATCAGTGAGTCGAGCGAGACAGTCTCCTACGAGCAGTACTTC. Protein: CAISESSETVSYEQYF.

This chain connects TRBV7-2 to TRBJ1-2; no clear D gene. This CDR3 has 12 residues. V was clipped by 7 bases and J by 4 bases, with 10 bases between them. Per the germline V gene, CDR1 is SGHTA and CDR2 is FQGNSA. The CDR3 spells CASIDIAYGYTF. CDR3 coding DNA: TGTGCCAGCATCGACATCGCCTATGGCTACACCTTC. Full variable domain (rest looked up from reference TRBV7-2 and TRBJ1-2): GAGVSQSPSNKVTEKGKDVELRCDPISGHTALYWYRQSLGQGLEFLIYFQGNSAPDKSGLPSDRFSAERTGGSVSTLTIQRTQQEDSAVYLCASIDIAYGYTFGSGTRLTVV.

The table lists this clonotype with a few counts. This chain uses TRBV15 with TRBJ2-2, with D unclear. Germline-derived CDR1 and CDR2 are LNHNV and YYDKDF (reference sequence). The CDR3 sequence is 15 residues long. The V and J ends lost 0 bases and 5 bases respectively, with 10 bases between them. CDR3 protein: CATSRDSSGTGELFF. DNA for the CDR3: TGTGCCACCAGCAGAGATTCCTCGGGTACCGGGGAGCTGTTTTTT.

The chain is built from TRBV18 and TRBJ2-7, with D possibly matching TRBD2 (5 bases). V lost 10 bases to trimming and J lost 3 bases, with 16 bases between them. The CDR3 is made up of 13 amino acids. Looked up from germline, CDR1 is KGHSH and CDR2 is LQKENI. The chain's CDR3 is CATRSGDSYEQYF. In DNA form, the CDR3 reads TGTGCCACCCGAAGCGGAGATAGCTACGAGCAGTACTTC. The complete variable domain, with remaining parts taken from reference TRBV18 and TRBJ2-7, reads NAGVMQNPRHLVRRRGQEARLRCSPMKGHSHVYWYRQLPEEGLKFMVYLQKENIIDESGMPKERFSAEFPKEGPSILRIQQVVRGDSAAYFCATRSGDSYEQYFGPGTRLTVT.

This clonotype has at least ten counts. The chain links TRBV4-2 to TRBJ2-1; TRBD2 matches 9 bases. The V gene's germline CDR1 is LGHNA and CDR2 YNFKEQ. Germline trimming cut 1 base from V and 1 base from J; bases unmatched to any gene: 11. The CDR3 is 19 residues long. For the CDR3, the DNA is TGTGCCAGCAGCCAAGTTAGCGGGAGATCGTTGGGTTCCTACAATGAGCAGTTCTTC. It codes for CASSQVSGRSLGSYNEQFF.

This clonotype was seen ten or more times. The chain has TRBV5-6 and TRBJ2-3; D is uncertain. Trimming removed 7 bases at V and 1 base at J, with 10 bases between. The CDR3 is 13 residues long. Germline loops: CDR1 SGHDT, CDR2 YYEEEE. The CDR3 reads CASGPGGTDTQYF. Here the CDR3 DNA reads TGTGCCAGCGGTCCGGGTGGCACAGATACGCAGTATTTT.

This clonotype was picked up a small number of times. V is TRBV12-3 or TRBV12-4 and J is TRBJ1-5, with D uncertain. The V end was cut by 5 bases, the J end by 9 bases, with 23 bases between. The CDR3 is made up of 16 amino acids. The CDR3 nucleotides read TGTGCCAGCAGTCTCTACTCGACTGACATCAGTACGCCCCAGCATTTT. Protein product: CASSLYSTDISTPQHF.

This clonotype was seen more than once but under ten times. This sequence joins TRBV27 and TRBJ1-6; weak D call: TRBD1 (5 bases). Between the trimmed V and J ends, which lost 4 bases and 10 bases, there was a span of 17 bases. The length of the CDR3 is 15 residues. Germline lookup yields CDR1 MNHEY and CDR2 SMNVEV (reference sequence). This chain's CDR3 is CASSYEGSRGSPLHF. The CDR3 DNA is TGTGCCAGCAGTTATGAGGGGTCGAGAGGCTCACCCCTCCACTTT.